The source of this T cell receptor beta chain is a study of tumor and adjacent non-tumor tissue in lung cancer. Findings and limits, study-wide: Patients with more diverse tumor TCRs had worse survival.

No cell sorting was done before RNA was extracted from the tissue. This non-tumor lung sample came from over 3 cm beyond the tumor edge. A modified ARM-PCR protocol with three rounds of nested PCR amplified TCRbeta. MiXCR, run by TCRdb on the multiplex PCR reads, gives a single entry per CDR3 protein. The table lists about 48,000 distinct CDR3 sequences, roughly 60% of them singletons. On this clonotype itself: The antigen is unknown.

The CDR3 covers 18 residues. Germline values: CDR1 MNHEY, CDR2 SVGEGT. The germline V and J ends were trimmed by 2 bases and 3 bases, with 19 bases remaining between them. The sequence was collected from a woman aged 65 to 85 with non-small cell lung cancer. The chain employs TRBV6-2 or TRBV6-3 and TRBJ2-2; either TRBD1 or TRBD2 may fit D (5 bases each). Input material: distant non-tumor lung tissue. CDR3 DNA sequence: TGTGCCAGCAGTTACCCCAATCCGGGGCTAGCAGACACCGGGGAGCTGTTTTTT. As protein: CASSYPNPGLADTGELFF.